This T cell receptor beta chain appears in the sequencing data of a study of blood T cell repertoires in COVID-19. Study as a whole: COVID-19 samples collected from the United States, Italy and Spain covered acute and convalescent phases. PBMCs, B-cell-depleted T cells, or T cells provided the cDNA or gDNA that made up the material.

CDR3 length equals 13 residues. V was pared by 4 bases and J by 6 bases, with 6 bases of the junction left unmatched. Germline assignment: CDR1 SQVTM and CDR2 ANQGSEA. Original processing methods: Amplifying reference gene primers gave estimates of nucleated cell counts. The data were produced by immunoSEQ multiplex PCR, yet TCRdb's version contains in-frame clones alone and is incomplete. V and J calls plus clone size are reproduced from that table; the DNA served to infer D and trimming. The sample lists just under 350,000 clones; around nine tenths were seen once. The receptor was isolated from a woman in her late teens or twenties who had recovered from COVID-19. V is TRBV29-1 and J is TRBJ2-1, with 7 bases aligning to TRBD2. Sequencing input: peripheral blood. The CDR3 region is CSVGGSAFNEQFF. CDR3 DNA: TGCAGCGTTGGCGGGAGCGCGTTCAATGAGCAGTTCTTC.